The 29 T cell receptor beta chains below were found in one sample sequenced in a study of shared clonotypes between healthy human individuals. TCRdb keeps only in-frame clones here, not all; method: immunoSEQ multiplex PCR. The sample holds around 1 million clones, approximately 80% seen once. Sequences were obtained from memory CD4+ T cells sorted from blood. This sample's subset: CD45RA-negative fraction. Receptor source: a man aged 18-30 years in good health.

The chain has TRBV25-1 and TRBJ1-4; 8 bases align to TRBD1. Losses at the gene ends were 5 bases for V and 7 bases for J; bases not matched to a gene: 6. Germline V gene data show CDR1 as MGHDK and CDR2 as SYGVNS. This CDR3 region has 14 residues. In DNA, the CDR3 is TGTGCCAGCAGTCTAACAGGGGGAGTTGAAAAACTGTTTTTT. The encoded protein is CASSLTGGVEKLFF.

This chain uses TRBV5-1 with TRBJ1-2; no definite D call. The CDR3 has 13 residues. Germline lookup yields CDR1 SGHRS and CDR2 YFSETQ. V lost 0 bases, J lost 4 bases, and 7 bases lay in between. CDR3 sequence: CASSLVDSYGYTF. In DNA, the CDR3 is TGCGCCAGCAGCTTGGTGGACTCCTATGGCTACACCTTC.

In this sample, this clone turned up a few times. V gene TRBV6-1 combines with J gene TRBJ1-1; 7 nucleotides agree with TRBD1. The J segment lost 1 base and the V segment lost 7 bases, leaving 3 bases of the junction unmatched. CDR3 length: 13 residues. Germline CDR1 reads MNHNS; CDR2 reads SASEGT. The CDR3 region has the DNA TGTGCCAGCAAGGGACAGCAGAACACTGAAGCTTTCTTT. As protein: CASKGQQNTEAFF.

The chain recombines TRBV9 with TRBJ1-3; 7 positions match TRBD1. The germline CDR1 and CDR2 sequences are SGDLS and YYNGEE. The V segment lost 0 bases and the J segment 0 bases; nucleotides outside the gene matches: 3. The CDR3 is 16 residues long. The CDR3 loop reads CASSVEGQSSGNTIYF. The CDR3 coding sequence is TGTGCCAGCAGCGTAGAGGGACAGAGCTCTGGAAACACCATATATTTT.

Only one count was recorded for this clone. The genes are TRBV7-9 and TRBJ2-3, with D perhaps TRBD1 or TRBD2 (5 bases each). The ends were cut back, 5 bases at V and 0 bases at J, with 18 bases in the middle. CDR1 is SEHNR, CDR2 FQNEAQ, per germline (reference sequence). The CDR3 runs to 17 residues. The CDR3 here is CASSLGTDALSTDTQYF. The DNA for the CDR3 is TGTGCCAGCAGCCTGGGGACGGACGCTCTTAGCACAGATACGCAGTATTTT.

The chain combines TRBV5-6 with TRBJ1-1; tentative D call: TRBD1 (5 bases). Trimming removed 6 bases from V and 7 bases from J, with 16 bases in between. Germline V gene data show CDR1 as SGHDT and CDR2 as YYEEEE. The CDR3 has 13 amino acids. In DNA form, the CDR3 reads TGTGCCAGCACCTTCGATGGGAGGGGTGAAGCTTTCTTT. Amino acids: CASTFDGRGEAFF.

This clone has a single count. Distinct nucleotide sequences in the sample also encode this CDR3. The rearrangement joins TRBV20-1 to TRBJ1-5; unclear D gene. CDR1 is DFQATT, CDR2 SNEGSKA, per germline (reference sequence). The CDR3 runs 10 residues. Deletions cut 5 bases from V and 9 bases from J, with 8 bases between. CDR3 residues: CSAGTVPQHF. The CDR3 DNA reads as TGCAGTGCTGGTACCGTGCCCCAGCATTTT.

The chain is built from TRBV5-1 and TRBJ2-5; 8 bases map to TRBD2. The ends lost 2 bases at V and 2 bases at J; junction bases unmatched: 5. Germline values: CDR1 SGHRS, CDR2 YFSETQ. The CDR3 is made up of 15 amino acids. The CDR3 sequence is CASSLSGGDQETQYF. In DNA form, the CDR3 reads TGCGCCAGCAGCTTAAGCGGGGGCGATCAAGAGACCCAGTACTTC.

The V call is TRBV6-5, the J call TRBJ2-1; 9 bases fit TRBD2. The CDR3 runs to 15 residues. V lost 6 bases and J lost 4; bases outside the gene matches: 7. CDR1 is MNHEY, CDR2 SVGAGI, per germline. The CDR3 region has the DNA TGTGCCAGCAGCCCTGGACTAGCGTCGTACAATGAGCAGTTCTTC. Encoded protein: CASSPGLASYNEQFF.

J is TRBJ2-5 and V is TRBV11-2; tentative D call: TRBD2 (6 bases). CDR3 length: 14 amino acids. Germline V gene sequence: CDR1 SGHAT, CDR2 FQNNGV. V was clipped by 7 bases and J by 4 bases, with 16 bases between them. The CDR3 DNA reads TGTGCCAGCACCGGAGGCAGGCGGGGAGAGACCCAGTACTTC. This encodes CASTGGRRGETQYF. The full variable domain, with the rest looked up from reference TRBV11-2 and TRBJ2-5, is EAGVAQSPRYKIIEKRQSVAFWCNPISGHATLYWYQQILGQGPKLLIQFQNNGVVDDSQLPKDRFSAERLKGVDSTLKIQPAKLEDSAVYLCASTGGRRGETQYFGPGTRLLVL.

A few counts support this clone. This chain uses TRBV7-9 with TRBJ1-1; D not resolved. This CDR3 has 15 residues. Germline CDR1 and CDR2: SEHNR and FQNEAQ (reference sequence). V lost 1 base to trimming and J lost 4 bases, with 13 bases between them. CDR3 nucleotides: TGTGCCAGCAGCTTAGGGGTTGGGGTAGGCACTGAAGCTTTCTTT. This sequence encodes CASSLGVGVGTEAFF.

V gene TRBV10-2 combines with J gene TRBJ2-5; D is unresolved. With 9 bases removed from V and 5 bases from J, the gap between germline ends came to 10 bases. The CDR3 has 11 amino acids. Looked up from germline, CDR1 is WSHSY and CDR2 is SAAADI. DNA of the CDR3: TGCGCCAGTTTTGAGAGGGAGACCCAGTACTTC. Protein product: CASFERETQYF.

The gene calls are TRBV5-4 and TRBJ2-4, with unresolved D. The germline V gene encodes CDR1 SGHNT and CDR2 YYREEE (reference sequence). Trimming pared 4 bases from V and 0 bases from J, leaving 11 bases between. The CDR3 sequence is 15 residues long. CDR3 in amino acids: CASSPPSLAKNIQYF. The CDR3 bases are TGTGCCAGCAGCCCGCCGTCCTTAGCCAAAAACATTCAGTACTTC.

This chain links TRBV19 with TRBJ1-3, with a weak D call TRBD1 (5 bases). This CDR3 has 14 amino acids. CDR1 and CDR2 (germline): LNHDA, SQIVND (reference sequence). Between the trimmed V and J ends, which lost 8 bases and 0 bases, there was a span of 11 bases. The CDR3 region has the DNA TGTGCCAGTCAGTTAGACAGCTCTGGAAACACCATATATTTT. This encodes CASQLDSSGNTIYF.

Notes on this clone: Other DNA sequences in this sample translate to the same CDR3. The V and J genes are TRBV19 and TRBJ1-5; 7 bases map to TRBD1. Trimming took 6 bases from V and 1 from J; bases not matched to a gene: 6. Germline loops: CDR1 LNHDA, CDR2 SQIVND (reference sequence). The CDR3 is made up of 15 amino acids. CDR3 amino acids: CASSTTGVSNQPQHF. Written as DNA, the CDR3 is TGTGCCAGTAGCACAACAGGGGTAAGCAATCAGCCCCAGCATTTT.

This chain links TRBV23-1 with TRBJ1-6; 7 bases align to TRBD1. TRBV23-1 is an open reading frame whose function is uncertain. The J segment lost 0 bases and the V segment lost 4 bases, leaving 6 bases of the junction unmatched. CDR3 length: 17 amino acids. The CDR3 coding sequence is TGCGCCAGCAGTCCCACGACAGGGCCCTCCTATAATTCACCCCTCCACTTT. This encodes CASSPTTGPSYNSPLHF.

The chain joins TRBV5-5 to TRBJ2-7; D unresolved. CDR1 and CDR2 (germline): SGHKS, YYEKEE (reference sequence). Trimming left V 2 bases short and J 3 bases short, with 9 bases between. The CDR3 loop spans 13 amino acids. The CDR3 here is CASSFPDLYEQYF. Written as DNA, the CDR3 is TGTGCCAGCAGCTTCCCCGATCTCTACGAGCAGTACTTC.

This CDR3 reads CASSTDWGYGYTF. The DNA for the CDR3 is TGTGCCAGTAGTACGGATTGGGGATATGGCTACACCTTC. The J gene is TRBJ1-2, the V gene TRBV19; D uncertain. The CDR3 runs to 13 residues. V lost 4 bases and J lost 5, with 11 bases in between. Per germline, CDR1 LNHDA and CDR2 SQIVND (reference sequence).

The chain has TRBV6-1 and TRBJ1-5; unclear D gene. The V end was cut by 2 bases, the J end by 7 bases, with 12 bases between. In germline, CDR1 is MNHNS, CDR2 SASEGT. This CDR3 comprises 14 residues. In DNA form, the CDR3 reads TGTGCCAGCAGTGAATATCATAACTCCCAGCCCCAGCATTTT. Amino acid sequence: CASSEYHNSQPQHF.

This chain connects TRBV29-1 to TRBJ2-7; 12 positions match TRBD2. Per the germline V gene, CDR1 is SQVTM and CDR2 is ANQGSEA. With V trimmed by 6 bases and J by 2 bases, 2 bases remained unmatched. CDR3 length: 13 residues. In nucleotides, the CDR3 is TGCAGCGTGACTAGCGGGGGTCCCTACGAGCAGTACTTC. Protein product: CSVTSGGPYEQYF.

The rearrangement uses TRBV5-1 and TRBJ1-1, with no clear D. The CDR3 runs to 13 residues. Germline V gene data show CDR1 as SGHRS and CDR2 as YFSETQ. Trimming removed 2 bases from V and 1 base from J, with 6 bases in between. CDR3 nucleotides: TGCGCCAGCAGCTTTGTACAGAACACTGAAGCTTTCTTT. Residues: CASSFVQNTEAFF. Drawing the rest from reference TRBV5-1 and TRBJ1-1, the complete variable domain is KAGVTQTPRYLIKTRGQQVTLSCSPISGHRSVSWYQQTPGQGLQFLFEYFSETQRNKGNFPGRFSGRQFSNSRSEMNVSTLELGDSALYLCASSFVQNTEAFFGQGTRLTVV.

In nucleotides, the CDR3 is TGTGCCAGCAGTTTTCCGGCAGGGAGCCAGCATTTT. Encoded protein: CASSFPAGSQHF. The chain combines TRBV28 with TRBJ1-5, with D possibly being TRBD1 (5 bases). With 3 bases removed from V and 12 bases from J, the gap between germline ends came to 12 bases. CDR1 is MDHEN, CDR2 SYDVKM, per germline. This CDR3 spans 12 amino acids.

The chain joins TRBV19 to TRBJ1-6; 8 bases fit TRBD1. The V gene's germline CDR1 is LNHDA and CDR2 SQIVND (reference sequence). V lost 4 bases, J lost 9 bases, and 8 bases stayed unmatched. The CDR3 loop spans 15 amino acids. Here the CDR3 reads CASSRPTGDGSPLHF. CDR3 DNA sequence: TGTGCCAGTAGTAGGCCGACAGGGGATGGTTCACCCCTCCACTTT. Full variable domain (outside the CDR3, taken from reference TRBV19 and TRBJ1-6): DGGITQSPKYLFRKEGQNVTLSCEQNLNHDAMYWYRQDPGQGLRLIYYSQIVNDFQKGDIAEGYSVSREKKESFPLTVTSAQKNPTAFYLCASSRPTGDGSPLHFGNGTRLTVT.

The chain recombines TRBV2 with TRBJ2-6; tentatively, D is TRBD1 (5 bases). The length of the CDR3 is 17 residues. Trimming took off 4 bases at V and 0 bases at J, with 13 bases between the two ends. CDR1 and CDR2 (germline): SNHLY, FYNNEI. CDR3 residues: CASSVGQGLSGANVLTF. Written as DNA, the CDR3 is TGTGCCAGCAGTGTAGGGCAGGGCCTCTCTGGGGCCAACGTCCTGACTTTC.

The chain combines TRBV7-9 with TRBJ1-3; no definite D call. The ends were cut back, 7 bases at V and 0 bases at J, with 16 bases in the middle. Germline V lookup: CDR1 SEHNR, CDR2 FQNEAQ (reference sequence). The CDR3 spans 16 residues. CDR3 in amino acids: CASTRWEGSSGNTIYF. DNA for the CDR3: TGTGCCAGCACCCGGTGGGAAGGGAGCTCTGGAAACACCATATATTTT.

The gene calls are TRBV29-1 and TRBJ1-1; the D is unclear. The CDR3 is 13 residues long. Looked up from germline, CDR1 is SQVTM and CDR2 is ANQGSEA. V lost 6 bases, J lost 1 base, and 12 bases lay in between. CDR3 sequence (DNA): TGCAGCGTCGGAGGTCACTCGAACACTGAAGCTTTCTTT. Protein: CSVGGHSNTEAFF.

The chain couples TRBV7-2 to TRBJ2-3; TRBD2 might be the D (5 bases). Deletions cut 5 bases from V and 0 bases from J, with 9 bases between. CDR1 and CDR2 from the germline V gene are SGHTA and FQGNSA. This CDR3 region has 14 residues. CDR3 sequence: CASSPGGSTDTQYF. CDR3 sequence (DNA): TGTGCCAGCAGCCCCGGCGGGAGCACAGATACGCAGTATTTT.

The rearrangement links TRBV29-1 to TRBJ1-1, with a possible D match to TRBD1 (5 bases). The CDR3 loop spans 12 amino acids. Germline CDR1 SQVTM, CDR2 ANQGSEA. V gave up 1 base and J gave up 8 bases, with 11 bases separating them. CDR3 protein: CSVEASGGEAFF. CDR3 in DNA: TGCAGCGTTGAAGCTTCGGGGGGGGAAGCTTTCTTT.

Ten or more counts support this clone. The chain is built from TRBV6-5 and TRBJ2-7; 7 nucleotides match TRBD2. Losses at the gene ends were 6 bases for V and 4 bases for J; bases not matched to a gene: 9. Germline lookup yields CDR1 MNHEY and CDR2 SVGAGI. The length of the CDR3 is 14 residues. This chain's CDR3 is CASRNGVGGYEQYF. The CDR3 region has the DNA TGTGCCAGCAGGAATGGGGTCGGGGGGTACGAGCAGTACTTC.